A selection of T cell receptor beta chains follows, all from one sample in a study of T-cell memory formation after mild COVID-19. Each CDR3 protein is one row after TCRdb ran MiXCR on the 5' RACE reads. The data show roughly 240,000 distinct CDR3 sequences, with around 15% seen just once and 22% held by the top ten. Material: PBMCs or a T cell subset sorted from them (not recorded which). All receptors derive from a man aged 18 to 30 who had mild COVID-19 (a few samples of this study predate the infection). Cell type and time point are not known. Both conserved end residues are part of each CDR3. D genes are given only for firm matches. Size is stated for part of the rows, as once, few or many counts, or as a class when the clone is expanded.

J,V,D,size,CDR3,DNA
TRBJ2-2,TRBV5-1,.,.,CASSLEGVGTGELFF,TGCGCCAGCAGCTTGGAAGGTGTGGGCACCGGGGAGCTGTTTTTT
TRBJ2-3,TRBV4-3,.,few,CASSQSLATDTQYF,TGCGCCAGCAGCCAATCACTAGCTACAGATACGCAGTATTTT
TRBJ1-4,TRBV3-1,TRBD1,once,CASTRTGTNEKLFF,TGTGCCAGCACCCGGACAGGAACTAATGAAAAACTGTTTTTT
TRBJ1-5,TRBV4-1,.,.,CASSPQPGPGLQPQHF,TGCGCCAGCAGCCCCCAACCCGGCCCAGGGCTTCAGCCCCAGCATTTT
TRBJ1-5,TRBV28,.,few,CASRRGGYSNQPQHF,TGTGCCAGCAGGAGAGGGGGGTATAGCAATCAGCCCCAGCATTTT
TRBJ2-2,TRBV5-1,.,few,CASSLGESGELFF,TGCGCCAGCAGCTTGGGGGAGAGCGGGGAGCTGTTTTTT
TRBJ1-2,TRBV28,.,.,CASRSIGSHYGYTF,TGTGCCAGCAGATCAATTGGGAGTCACTATGGCTACACCTTC
TRBJ2-5,TRBV15,.,many,CATSVDSTETQYF,TGTGCCACCAGCGTGGACAGTACGGAGACCCAGTACTTC
TRBJ2-7,TRBV5-4,.,few,CASSHPLSYEQYF,TGTGCCAGCAGCCATCCACTTTCCTACGAGCAGTACTTC
TRBJ1-2,TRBV12-3/TRBV12-4,TRBD1,.,CASRSTGGDNYGYTF,TGTGCCAGCAGGTCCACAGGGGGCGATAACTATGGCTACACCTTC
TRBJ2-4,TRBV2,.,.,CASSDARFNLAKNIQYF,TGTGCCAGCAGTGATGCCAGGTTTAACCTAGCCAAAAACATTCAGTACTTC
TRBJ2-2,TRBV4-1,.,few,CASSQALLGRVYTGELFF,TGCGCCAGCAGCCAAGCCCTCCTAGGCCGGGTCTACACCGGGGAGCTGTTTTTT
TRBJ1-2,TRBV6-5,TRBD1,few,CASSYFTTGSYGYTF,TGTGCCAGCAGTTACTTCACGACAGGGAGCTATGGCTACACCTTC
TRBJ2-7,TRBV7-2,TRBD2,.,CASSLAGGGAYEQYF,TGTGCCAGCAGCTTAGCCGGCGGGGGGGCCTACGAGCAGTACTTC
TRBJ1-4,TRBV5-1,.,few,CASSLRGDTQEKLFF,TGCGCCAGCAGCTTAAGGGGGGACACTCAAGAAAAACTGTTTTTT
TRBJ2-1,TRBV6-1,.,.,CASSAQASSYNEQFF,TGTGCCAGCAGTGCGCAAGCGAGCTCCTACAATGAGCAGTTCTTC
TRBJ1-1,TRBV7-9,.,.,CASSSEVEAFF,TGTGCCAGCAGCTCCGAGGTTGAAGCTTTCTTT
TRBJ2-3,TRBV6-5,.,.,CASSYSPGRRPTDTQYF,TGTGCCAGCAGTTACTCCCCAGGGCGGAGACCCACAGATACGCAGTATTTT
TRBJ1-6,TRBV9,TRBD1,few,CASSERGQGVSPLHF,TGTGCCAGCAGCGAGAGGGGACAGGGTGTGTCACCCCTCCACTTT
TRBJ2-3,TRBV7-3,.,many,CASSPLGWMNTQYF,TGTGCCAGCAGCCCGCTGGGATGGATGAATACGCAGTATTTT
TRBJ2-5,TRBV5-1,.,few,CASSALATGETQYF,TGCGCCAGCAGCGCCTTAGCGACGGGAGAGACCCAGTACTTC
TRBJ1-4,TRBV12-3/TRBV12-4,TRBD1,.,CASSLMDRGGKLFF,TGTGCCAGCAGTTTAATGGACAGGGGTGGAAAACTGTTTTTT
TRBJ2-7,TRBV20-1,TRBD1,.,CSAPGTGFYEQYF,TGCAGTGCCCCTGGGACAGGATTCTACGAGCAGTACTTC
TRBJ2-1,TRBV10-3,.,.,CAIGGTLEREQFF,TGTGCCATCGGCGGGACTCTAGAACGAGAGCAGTTCTTC
TRBJ1-1,TRBV27,.,few,CASSPFGVGLMNTEAFF,TGTGCCAGCAGTCCCTTCGGGGTTGGTCTCATGAACACTGAAGCTTTCTTT
TRBJ1-1,TRBV7-9,.,.,CASSLDAANTEAFF,TGTGCCAGCAGCTTAGATGCGGCCAACACTGAAGCTTTCTTT
TRBJ1-5,TRBV6-5,.,.,CASSYSRVGNQPQHF,TGTGCCAGCAGTTACTCGAGGGTTGGCAATCAGCCCCAGCATTTT
TRBJ2-3,TRBV28,.,few,CASSYPPLTDTQYF,TGTGCCAGCAGTTACCCTCCCCTCACAGATACGCAGTATTTT
TRBJ1-5,TRBV19,.,.,CASSRSPGQPQHF,TGTGCCAGTAGTAGGTCCCCAGGGCAGCCCCAGCATTTT
TRBJ2-3,TRBV9,TRBD1,many,CASSGQGGDTQYF,TGTGCCAGCAGTGGACAGGGGGGCGATACGCAGTATTTT
TRBJ2-3,TRBV2,.,few,CASMGGVSTDTQYF,TGTGCCAGCATGGGCGGGGTCAGCACAGATACGCAGTATTTT
TRBJ1-5,TRBV3-1,.,.,CASSLGWSNQPQHF,TGTGCCAGCAGCCTAGGGTGGAGCAATCAGCCCCAGCATTTT
TRBJ2-3,TRBV5-1,TRBD2,few,CASSQGLAGVTQYF,TGCGCCAGCAGCCAAGGACTAGCGGGGGTTACGCAGTATTTT
TRBJ2-7,TRBV5-1,TRBD1,few,CASSSDRSSYEQYF,TGCGCCAGCAGCTCGGACAGGAGCTCCTACGAGCAGTACTTC
TRBJ2-3,TRBV6-2/TRBV6-3,TRBD2,.,CASSLAGGVRDTQYF,TGTGCCAGCAGTTTAGCGGGGGGCGTCAGGGATACGCAGTATTTT
TRBJ2-7,TRBV9,.,.,CASSVTGGPTYEQYF,TGTGCCAGCAGCGTAACCGGGGGGCCAACCTACGAGCAGTACTTC
TRBJ2-5,TRBV6-5,.,few,CASSHDRIVGTQYF,TGTGCCAGCAGCCACGACAGGATTGTGGGGACCCAGTACTTC
TRBJ2-1,TRBV19,TRBD1,.,CASSIGTGFSEQFF,TGTGCCAGTAGTATCGGGACAGGGTTCTCTGAGCAGTTCTTC
TRBJ1-5,TRBV29-1,.,few,CTKPRFWHQPQHF,TGCACCAAACCCCGGTTTTGGCATCAGCCCCAGCATTTT
TRBJ2-1,TRBV2,TRBD1,few,CAGRQGAGEQFF,TGTGCCGGCAGACAGGGGGCGGGTGAGCAGTTCTTC
TRBJ1-1,TRBV7-2,TRBD1,few,CASSLLTGGNTEAFF,TGTGCCAGCAGCTTACTGACAGGGGGGAACACTGAAGCTTTCTTT
TRBJ1-4,TRBV12-3/TRBV12-4,.,few,CASGGDNEKLFF,TGTGCCAGCGGGGGGGATAATGAAAAACTGTTTTTT
TRBJ1-2,TRBV4-3,.,.,CASSARTAYGYTF,TGCGCCAGCAGCGCTCGGACCGCCTATGGCTACACCTTC
TRBJ1-4,TRBV25-1,TRBD1,.,CASGDRGVEKLFF,TGTGCCAGCGGGGACAGGGGAGTCGAAAAACTGTTTTTT
TRBJ2-1,TRBV7-2,.,few,CASSSRIFSYNEQFF,TGTGCCAGCAGCTCAAGGATTTTCTCCTACAATGAGCAGTTCTTC
TRBJ2-1,TRBV4-2,.,.,CASSQGRGLYNEQFF,TGTGCCAGCAGCCAAGGACGGGGCCTCTACAATGAGCAGTTCTTC
TRBJ2-3,TRBV12-3/TRBV12-4,.,.,CASSLGYLDTQYF,TGTGCCAGCAGTTTGGGGTACCTAGATACGCAGTATTTT
TRBJ2-3,TRBV10-2,.,.,CASSESELLSTDTQYF,TGCGCCAGCAGTGAGTCAGAACTCCTTAGCACAGATACGCAGTATTTT
TRBJ1-2,TRBV6-1,TRBD1,.,CASSEGTGNYGYTF,TGTGCCAGCAGTGAGGGGACAGGGAACTATGGCTACACCTTC
TRBJ1-2,TRBV12-3/TRBV12-4,.,few,CASSFPGLVGYTF,TGTGCCAGCAGTTTTCCTGGGCTAGTGGGCTACACCTTC
TRBJ1-4,TRBV6-6,.,few,CASSYTTTNEKLFF,TGTGCCAGCAGTTATACAACTACTAATGAAAAACTGTTTTTT
TRBJ1-4,TRBV7-9,.,.,CASSSGTSTIHNEKLFF,TGTGCCAGCAGTTCCGGGACATCTACTATCCATAATGAAAAACTGTTTTTT
TRBJ2-2,TRBV7-2,.,many,CASSFRDNTGELFF,TGTGCCAGCAGCTTCCGGGACAATACCGGGGAGCTGTTTTTT
TRBJ2-3,TRBV7-2,.,few,CASSLGNTGSDTQYF,TGTGCCAGCAGCTTAGGCAATACAGGGTCAGATACGCAGTATTTT
TRBJ2-3,TRBV6-2/TRBV6-3,TRBD1,few,CASIHGTEVQDTQYF,TGTGCCAGCATACACGGGACAGAGGTCCAAGATACGCAGTATTTT
TRBJ1-2,TRBV5-1,TRBD1,.,CASSLRDRDIYGYTF,TGCGCCAGCAGCTTGCGGGACAGGGACATCTATGGCTACACCTTC
TRBJ1-2,TRBV6-5,TRBD1,.,CATGTGRNYGYTF,TGTGCCACCGGGACAGGGAGAAACTATGGCTACACCTTC